This T cell receptor (beta chain) was profiled in a study of T cell clonality in common variable immunodeficiency. Overall study findings and caveats: Compared with controls, CVID subjects had fewer shared TCRbeta clones. TCRbeta clonality was increased in CVID versus healthy controls.

There are 13 residues in the CDR3. From germline, CDR1 is SGHNT and CDR2 YENEEA. Trimming cost V 4 bases and J 5 bases, with 11 bases left between them. Heparinized whole blood, 5 to 8 ml, came from each donor. TCRdb keeps only in-frame clones here, not all; method: immunoSEQ multiplex PCR. The repertoire has approximately 52,000 clones, none seen only once; the ten largest take around 3.7%. This clone occurred a few times. As yet, its antigen is unknown. The DNA ends 3 residues before the CDR3 does, and the rest of the CDR3 is filled in from the germline J gene. The rearrangement uses TRBV11-3 and TRBJ2-5; no firm D call. Sequenced sample: peripheral blood mononuclear cells. The sequence came from a person between 18 and 69 years old in good health. CDR3 DNA, as far as it was read: TGTGCCAGCAGCTCAAGCGATATGGAGACC. Translation: CASSSSDMET. The complete CDR3 reads CASSSSDMETQYF.